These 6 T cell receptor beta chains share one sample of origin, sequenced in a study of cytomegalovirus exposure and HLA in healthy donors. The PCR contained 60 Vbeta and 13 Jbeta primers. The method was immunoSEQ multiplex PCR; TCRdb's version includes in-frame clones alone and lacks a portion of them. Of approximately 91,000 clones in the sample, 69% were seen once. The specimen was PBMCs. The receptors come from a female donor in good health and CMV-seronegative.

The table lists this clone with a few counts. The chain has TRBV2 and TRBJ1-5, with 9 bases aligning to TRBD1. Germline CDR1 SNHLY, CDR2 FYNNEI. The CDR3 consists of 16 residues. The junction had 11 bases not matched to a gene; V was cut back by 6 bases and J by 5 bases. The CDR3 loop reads CASRPPGQGKDQPQHF. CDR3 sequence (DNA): TGTGCCAGCAGACCTCCGGGACAGGGTAAGGATCAGCCCCAGCATTTT.

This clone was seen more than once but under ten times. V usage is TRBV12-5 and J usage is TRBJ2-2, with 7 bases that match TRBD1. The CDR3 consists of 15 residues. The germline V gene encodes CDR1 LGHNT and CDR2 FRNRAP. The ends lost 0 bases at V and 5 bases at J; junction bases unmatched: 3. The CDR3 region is CASGLVLQGTGELFF. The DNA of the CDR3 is TGTGCTAGTGGTTTGGTCCTACAGGGGACCGGGGAGCTGTTTTTT.

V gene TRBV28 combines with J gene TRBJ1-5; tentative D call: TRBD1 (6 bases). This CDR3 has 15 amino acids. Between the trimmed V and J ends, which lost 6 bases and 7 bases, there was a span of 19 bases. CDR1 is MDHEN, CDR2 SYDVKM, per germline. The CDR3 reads CASSSAPGVLQPQHF. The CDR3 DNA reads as TGTGCCAGCAGCTCAGCTCCAGGGGTGTTACAGCCCCAGCATTTT. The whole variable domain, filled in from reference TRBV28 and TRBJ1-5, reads DVKVTQSSRYLVKRTGEKVFLECVQDMDHENMFWYRQDPGLGLRLIYFSYDVKMKEKGDIPEGYSVSREKKERFSLILESASTNQTSMYLCASSSAPGVLQPQHFGDGTRLSIL.

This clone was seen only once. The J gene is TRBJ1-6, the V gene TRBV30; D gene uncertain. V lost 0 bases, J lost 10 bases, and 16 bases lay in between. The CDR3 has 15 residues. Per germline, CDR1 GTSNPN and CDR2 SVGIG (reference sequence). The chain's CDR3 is CAWSVNRGRGSPLHF. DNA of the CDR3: TGTGCCTGGAGTGTAAACCGCGGACGGGGATCACCCCTCCACTTT.

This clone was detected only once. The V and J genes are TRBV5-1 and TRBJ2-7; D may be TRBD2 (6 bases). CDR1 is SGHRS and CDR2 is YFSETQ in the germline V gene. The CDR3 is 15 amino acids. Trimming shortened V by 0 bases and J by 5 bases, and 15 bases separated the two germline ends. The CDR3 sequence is CASSLGGTPLNEQYF. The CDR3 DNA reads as TGCGCCAGCAGCTTGGGGGGGACTCCTTTGAACGAGCAGTACTTC.

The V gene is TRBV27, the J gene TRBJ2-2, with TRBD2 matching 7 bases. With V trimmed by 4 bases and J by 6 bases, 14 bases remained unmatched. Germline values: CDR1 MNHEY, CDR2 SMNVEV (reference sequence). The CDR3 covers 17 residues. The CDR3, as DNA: TGTGCCAGCAGTTCCGGGACGGGGGGTGGTGTCTCCGGGGAGCTGTTTTTT. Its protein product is CASSSGTGGGVSGELFF.